This T cell receptor (beta chain) was documented in a study of CD8 T cells in ankylosing spondylitis. Findings and limits, study-wide: Disease-linked clones, CD8+, were relatively rare in peripheral blood. Past research had described some motif variants in reactive arthritis synovial fluid and blood. A motif in TCR beta, a set of 8 or 9 highly homologous variants, appeared characteristic of ankylosing spondylitis blood.

In its sample, this clonotype was seen many times. Its antigen is as yet unknown. CDR3 length equals 15 residues. V dropped 6 bases and J dropped 5 bases, with 20 bases sitting between them. CDR1 MDHEN and CDR2 SYDVKM come from the germline V gene. Scientists made TCR beta libraries using quantitative 5'-RACE with molecular barcodes. Using its own MiXCR run on the 5' RACE reads, TCRdb lists one record per CDR3 protein. The profile shows 150,000 or so distinct CDR3 sequences, under 14% of them singletons. Sequences were obtained from blood, either unsorted or a sorted T cell fraction (not recorded which). The sequence derives from a male donor with ankylosing spondylitis or in good health (not recorded which). V and J are TRBV28 and TRBJ2-7; D is possibly TRBD1 (6 bases). The CDR3 nucleotides are TGTGCCAGCAGGTCCCGACAGGTCCGAGTCGACGAGCAGTACTTC. Translating gives CASRSRQVRVDEQYF. Full variable domain (outside the CDR3, taken from reference TRBV28 and TRBJ2-7): DVKVTQSSRYLVKRTGEKVFLECVQDMDHENMFWYRQDPGLGLRLIYFSYDVKMKEKGDIPEGYSVSREKKERFSLILESASTNQTSMYLCASRSRQVRVDEQYFGPGTRLTVT.